The 30 T cell receptor beta chains listed next were all sequenced from one sample in a study of cytomegalovirus exposure and HLA in healthy donors (dated by TCRdb to between 2016 and 2019). Library prep was done by the immunoSEQ multiplex PCR assay. A mixture of 60 forward primers for TCR Vbeta segments and 13 reverse primers for TCR Jbeta segments was used in the multiplex PCR. The source is immuneACCESS, and TCRdb retained only in-frame sequences with V and J called. Part of the clones is not carried over; for the studies checked, unresolved V genes explain less than half of this, and the remainder is unexplained. The table held for this sample gives 70,000 to 80,000 clones. Roughly 2.8% of the sample lies in the top ten. Sample: PBMCs. These receptors all stem from a middle-aged man in good health and CMV-seronegative.

The chain employs TRBV30 and TRBJ1-2; a weak D match, TRBD1 (5 bases). Germline values: CDR1 GTSNPN, CDR2 SVGIG (reference sequence). The CDR3 spans 13 residues. The ends were cut back, 0 bases at V and 8 bases at J, with 13 bases in the middle. CDR3 sequence (DNA): TGTGCCTGGAGTGTAGTAGGGGCCGGAGGCTACACCTTC. This codes for CAWSVVGAGGYTF.

The chain uses TRBV2 and TRBJ1-5; weak D call: TRBD1 (5 bases). Germline CDR1 reads SNHLY; CDR2 reads FYNNEI. This CDR3 is 14 amino acids long. The V end was cut by 2 bases, the J end by 3 bases, with 8 bases between. The CDR3 region is CASSEQGLNQPQHF. The CDR3 nucleotides read TGTGCCAGCAGTGAACAGGGCCTCAATCAGCCCCAGCATTTT. Combining the CDR3 with reference TRBV2 and TRBJ1-5 gives the whole variable domain EPEVTQTPSHQVTQMGQEVILRCVPISNHLYFYWYRQILGQKVEFLVSFYNNEISEKSEIFDDQFSVERPDGSNFTLKIRSTKLEDSAMYFCASSEQGLNQPQHFGDGTRLSIL.

This chain uses TRBV7-8 with TRBJ1-4; 9 nucleotides line up with TRBD1. Germline V gene lookup returns CDR1 SGHVS and CDR2 FQNEAQ. V dropped 5 bases and J dropped 3; count of bases not matched to a gene: 7. The CDR3 has 16 amino acids. CDR3 region: CASSPTWTGANEKLFF. CDR3 DNA sequence: TGTGCCAGCAGCCCCACTTGGACAGGGGCTAATGAAAAACTGTTTTTT.

This clone is medium-sized by frequency. The chain has TRBV4-1 and TRBJ1-4; D is undetermined. Germline CDR1 and CDR2: MGHRA and YSYEKL. The CDR3 totals 13 residues. The ends were cut back, 2 bases at V and 5 bases at J, with 6 bases in the middle. The DNA for the CDR3 is TGCGCCAGCAGCCAATGGCGGAATGAAAAACTGTTTTTT. Translating gives CASSQWRNEKLFF.

The chain has TRBV18 and TRBJ1-4, with unresolved D. Trimming removed 6 bases at V and 8 bases at J, with 13 bases between. Germline assignment: CDR1 KGHSH and CDR2 LQKENI. There are 13 residues in the CDR3. The CDR3 nucleotides read TGTGCCAGCTCGTCCCTCCCGCAGGAAAAACTGTTTTTT. Protein product: CASSSLPQEKLFF.

The chain combines TRBV7-6 with TRBJ2-5, with D possibly TRBD2 on 5 matching bases. V was shortened by 5 bases and J by 9 bases, with 13 bases between the two germline ends. The germline gives CDR1 SGHVS, CDR2 FNYEAQ. The CDR3 spans 12 residues. The CDR3 DNA reads TGTGCCAGCAGCCGGGGAATGGCGGCCCAGTACTTC. This sequence encodes CASSRGMAAQYF. Full variable domain (outside the CDR3, taken from reference TRBV7-6 and TRBJ2-5): GAGVSQSPRYKVTKRGQDVALRCDPISGHVSLYWYRQALGQGPEFLTYFNYEAQQDKSGLPNDRFSAERPEGSISTLTIQRTEQRDSAMYRCASSRGMAAQYFGPGTRLLVL.

The rearrangement uses TRBV2 and TRBJ2-5; 8 positions match TRBD2. This CDR3 region has 13 residues. Trimming removed 11 bases from V and 5 bases from J; junction bases left unmatched: 10. CDR1 SNHLY and CDR2 FYNNEI come from the germline V gene. CDR3 sequence (DNA): TGTGCCGGAACACGAGTAGCGGGGGAGACCCAGTACTTC. Protein: CAGTRVAGETQYF.

The J gene is TRBJ2-7, the V gene TRBV6-1, with TRBD1 matching over 7 bases. CDR3 length: 15 residues. CDR1 is MNHNS, CDR2 SASEGT, per germline. The junction had 9 bases not matched to a gene; V was cut back by 5 bases and J by 2 bases. CDR3 DNA sequence: TGTGCCAGCAGTCGCTCCGGACAGGTAGCCTACGAGCAGTACTTC. Residues: CASSRSGQVAYEQYF.

The chain joins TRBV6-9 to TRBJ2-7; 7 bases map to TRBD1. CDR3 length: 17 amino acids. Looked up from germline, CDR1 is MNHGY and CDR2 is SVAAGI. With V trimmed by 7 bases and J by 3 bases, 18 bases remained unmatched. The chain's CDR3 is CASNYATGTENVYEQYF. The CDR3 DNA reads as TGTGCCAGCAATTACGCGACCGGGACAGAGAACGTCTACGAGCAGTACTTC.

The CDR3 sequence is CASSPTRTGELFF. Here the CDR3 DNA reads TGTGCCAGCAGCCCCACAAGAACCGGGGAGCTGTTTTTT. The rearrangement uses TRBV7-2 and TRBJ2-2; D uncertain. The CDR3 runs 13 residues. With 5 bases removed from V and 5 bases from J, the gap between germline ends came to 9 bases. CDR1 and CDR2 (germline): SGHTA, FQGNSA.

The chain combines TRBV2 with TRBJ2-2; D uncertain. V was shortened by 6 bases and J by 3 bases, with 11 bases between the two germline ends. Germline V gene data show CDR1 as SNHLY and CDR2 as FYNNEI. This CDR3 is 14 amino acids long. The CDR3 sequence is CASRSRRDTGELFF. The CDR3 coding sequence is TGTGCCAGCAGGTCCAGACGGGACACCGGGGAGCTGTTTTTT.

With respect to this clone: Distinct nucleotide sequences in the sample also encode this CDR3. The chain combines TRBV9 with TRBJ2-7, with D tentatively TRBD1 (6 bases). The V end lost 0 bases, the J end lost 0 bases, and 7 bases lay between the germline ends. This CDR3 is built from 14 residues. Germline CDR1 is SGDLS and CDR2 is YYNGEE. The CDR3 here is CASSVGDISYEQYF. CDR3 sequence (DNA): TGTGCCAGCAGCGTAGGGGACATCTCCTACGAGCAGTACTTC.

This chain joins TRBV6-1 and TRBJ2-3; 8 nucleotides match TRBD1. V lost 7 bases, J lost 4 bases, and 7 bases stayed unmatched. Germline V gives CDR1 MNHNS, CDR2 SASEGT. The CDR3 covers 14 residues. CDR3 residues: CASNPGGSADTQYF. The CDR3 DNA reads as TGTGCCAGCAACCCAGGGGGCTCGGCAGATACGCAGTATTTT.

The rearrangement uses TRBV2 and TRBJ2-3; 9 bases are a match to TRBD2. The CDR3 covers 14 residues. V shed 6 bases and J 2 bases; nucleotides not matched to a gene: 3. The germline V gene has CDR1 SNHLY and CDR2 FYNNEI. The CDR3 protein is CASSRGGATDTQYF. DNA for the CDR3: TGTGCCAGCAGCCGCGGGGGGGCCACAGATACGCAGTATTTT.

CDR3 coding DNA: TGTGCCAGTAGTATTTTTTTCCAGGGGCCGAACACCGGGGAGCTGTTTTTT. Translating it yields CASSIFFQGPNTGELFF. This chain uses TRBV19 with TRBJ2-2, with D perhaps matching TRBD1 (6 bases). Germline loops: CDR1 LNHDA, CDR2 SQIVND (reference sequence). The V and J ends lost 3 bases and 0 bases respectively, with 14 bases between them. CDR3 length equals 17 residues.

The chain employs TRBV7-3 and TRBJ2-1; a possible D gene is TRBD1 (5 bases). The ends were cut back, 5 bases at V and 1 base at J, with 12 bases in the middle. The germline gives CDR1 SGHTA, CDR2 FQGTGA. The CDR3 consists of 15 residues. This CDR3 is CASSLVQGSYNEQFF. The CDR3 DNA is TGTGCCAGCAGCCTTGTCCAGGGATCCTACAATGAGCAGTTCTTC.

The rearrangement links TRBV5-4 to TRBJ1-1; the match to TRBD1 covers 9 bases. Germline V gives CDR1 SGHNT, CDR2 YYREEE (reference sequence). The trim removed 4 bases at V and 5 bases at J, leaving 9 bases unmatched. The CDR3 has 15 amino acids. CDR3 in DNA: TGTGCCAGCAGCGAAATACAGGGGGCGCCTACTGAAGCTTTCTTT. This gives the protein CASSEIQGAPTEAFF. The full variable domain, in which reference TRBV5-4 and TRBJ1-1 provide the parts outside the CDR3, is ETGVTQSPTHLIKTRGQQVTLRCSSQSGHNTVSWYQQALGQGPQFIFQYYREEENGRGNFPPRFSGLQFPNYSSELNVNALELDDSALYLCASSEIQGAPTEAFFGQGTRLTVV.

The chain couples TRBV10-3 to TRBJ2-1, with TRBD2 matching 11 bases. Germline V gene lookup returns CDR1 ENHRY and CDR2 SYGVKD. J gave up 7 bases and V 6 bases, and 8 bases lay outside the gene matches. CDR3 length: 15 residues. CDR3 bases: TGTGCCATCAGCCAGACTAGCGGGACCGCGAATGAGCAGTTCTTC. Its protein product is CAISQTSGTANEQFF.

The rearrangement links TRBV7-3 to TRBJ2-2; 7 nucleotides align to TRBD1. V dropped 5 bases and J dropped 5; count of bases not matched to a gene: 11. The CDR3 is 16 amino acids. Germline lookup yields CDR1 SGHTA and CDR2 FQGTGA. In nucleotides, the CDR3 is TGTGCCAGCAGCCATAGCGAGGGGGCGCTTACCGGGGAGCTGTTTTTT. This gives the protein CASSHSEGALTGELFF.

The genes are TRBV7-2 and TRBJ2-7, with 7 bases identical to TRBD1. V was clipped by 1 base and J by 6 bases; unmatched bases: 9. This CDR3 has 15 amino acids. Germline V lookup: CDR1 SGHTA, CDR2 FQGNSA. For the CDR3, the DNA is TGTGCCAGCAGCTTAGAGGGTTACAGGGGCTCCGAGCAGTACTTC. It yields the protein CASSLEGYRGSEQYF.

The chain couples TRBV19 to TRBJ2-1; 12 nucleotides match TRBD2. The CDR3 is made up of 18 amino acids. V lost 3 bases and J lost 0; bases outside the gene matches: 6. CDR1 and CDR2 (germline): LNHDA, SQIVND (reference sequence). The chain's CDR3 is CASSMRLAGVSSYNEQFF. The CDR3 DNA reads as TGTGCCAGTAGTATGAGACTAGCGGGGGTTAGCTCCTACAATGAGCAGTTCTTC.

Comments on this clone: Other DNA sequences in the same sample also yield this CDR3. This sequence joins TRBV4-2 and TRBJ1-6; tentative D call: TRBD1 (5 bases). Germline V gene data show CDR1 as LGHNA and CDR2 as YNFKEQ. Trimming cost V 0 bases and J 7 bases, with 13 bases left between them. The CDR3 length is 16 residues. The CDR3 protein is CASSQEGQGSNSPLHF. As DNA, the CDR3 is TGTGCCAGCAGCCAAGAGGGGCAGGGATCAAATTCACCCCTCCACTTT.

The rearrangement links TRBV28 to TRBJ2-7; TRBD1 matches 8 bases. Trimming at V came to 1 base and at J to 9 bases, leaving 8 bases not matched to a gene. The germline V gene encodes CDR1 MDHEN and CDR2 SYDVKM. There are 14 residues in the CDR3. The CDR3 is CASSLFGQGGRQYF. The CDR3 bases are TGTGCCAGCAGTTTATTCGGACAGGGAGGTAGGCAGTACTTC.

The chain combines TRBV28 with TRBJ2-7, with 8 bases that match TRBD1. The CDR3 sequence is 12 residues long. Germline V lookup: CDR1 MDHEN, CDR2 SYDVKM. With V trimmed by 9 bases and J by 3 bases, 4 bases remained unmatched. The DNA for the CDR3 is TGTGCCAGTCAGACAGGGGTCTACGAGCAGTACTTC. It encodes CASQTGVYEQYF.

J is TRBJ2-3 and V is TRBV9; 12 bases agree with TRBD2. The V segment lost 3 bases and the J segment 6 bases; nucleotides outside the gene matches: 14. The germline V gene has CDR1 SGDLS and CDR2 YYNGEE. The CDR3 extends over 18 amino acids. The CDR3 nucleotides read TGTGCCAGCAGCGCCAAAAAAACTAGCGGGGGGTCTCTCGATACGCAGTATTTT. It translates to CASSAKKTSGGSLDTQYF.

This chain links TRBV5-4 with TRBJ2-2, with D hard to call. Germline CDR1 is SGHNT and CDR2 is YYREEE (reference sequence). This CDR3 region has 13 residues. V lost 0 bases to trimming and J lost 4 bases, with 4 bases between them. CDR3 amino acids: CASSLAGTGELFF. The CDR3 region has the DNA TGTGCCAGCAGCTTGGCAGGCACCGGGGAGCTGTTTTTT.

This sequence joins TRBV11-1 and TRBJ1-2; D unclear. The V gene's germline CDR1 is SGHAT and CDR2 FQDESV (reference sequence). This CDR3 is built from 13 residues. Between the trimmed V and J ends, which lost 5 bases and 3 bases, there was a span of 10 bases. CDR3 sequence reads: CASSAYRDYGYTF. The CDR3 nucleotides read TGTGCCAGCAGCGCTTACCGGGACTATGGCTACACCTTC.

As DNA, the CDR3 is TGTGCCAGCAGCTTAGTGACCGTGGAGAAAGCTTTCTTT. Its translation: CASSLVTVEKAFF. V gene TRBV11-1 combines with J gene TRBJ1-1; no clear D gene. The CDR3 runs to 13 residues. Germline V gives CDR1 SGHAT, CDR2 FQDESV (reference sequence). Trimming stripped 1 base from V and 9 bases from J, with 12 bases between.

The rearrangement links TRBV5-1 to TRBJ2-5; TRBD2 matches at 15 bases. Germline CDR1 reads SGHRS; CDR2 reads YFSETQ. This CDR3 comprises 17 residues. V gave up 2 bases and J gave up 4 bases; unmatched junction bases: 6. CDR3 DNA sequence: TGCGCCAGCAGCTTAAGGACTAGCGGGGGGGCCGGAGAGACCCAGTACTTC. Its translation is CASSLRTSGGAGETQYF.

The chain joins TRBV9 to TRBJ2-3; 9 bases line up with TRBD1. The V and J ends lost 3 bases and 7 bases, in that order; junction bases with no gene match: 12. Germline CDR1 reads SGDLS; CDR2 reads YYNGEE. The CDR3 length is 16 residues. CDR3 coding DNA: TGTGCCAGCAGCGAGGACTGGGACAGGGAATGGAATACGCAGTATTTT. It encodes CASSEDWDREWNTQYF.